These 9 T cell receptor beta chains share one sample of origin, sequenced in a study of blood T cell repertoires in COVID-19. Clones were read by immunoSEQ multiplex PCR, and TCRdb kept only the in-frame ones, dropping some. The data show around 200,000 clones, around 85% seen once. The sample comprised PBMCs or T cells enriched from blood (not recorded which). The source of these receptors is a man aged 35-49 years who had recovered from COVID-19.

The V and J genes are TRBV6-5 and TRBJ2-2, with TRBD1 matching 7 bases. The ends lost 6 bases at V and 0 bases at J; junction bases unmatched: 4. CDR1 and CDR2 from the germline V gene are MNHEY and SVGAGI. The CDR3 spans 15 residues. CDR3 sequence: CASSRQGSNTGELFF. Here the CDR3 DNA reads TGTGCCAGCAGCCGACAGGGTTCGAACACCGGGGAGCTGTTTTTT.

This chain links TRBV11-3 with TRBJ2-5, with TRBD2 matching over 10 bases. V lost 5 bases and J lost 5; bases outside the gene matches: 11. The CDR3 has 16 amino acids. Looked up from germline, CDR1 is SGHNT and CDR2 is YENEEA. The chain's CDR3 is CASSHRGLARGETQYF. In nucleotides, the CDR3 is TGTGCCAGCAGCCACCGGGGACTAGCGAGGGGGGAGACCCAGTACTTC.

CDR3 sequence: CASSPPGLAEGTSYNEQFF. As DNA, the CDR3 is TGTGCCAGCTCACCGCCGGGACTAGCGGAGGGGACCTCCTACAATGAGCAGTTCTTC. This chain links TRBV18 with TRBJ2-1; TRBD2 matches 11 bases. This CDR3 region has 19 residues. Germline V gives CDR1 KGHSH, CDR2 LQKENI. Unmatched junction bases numbered 10, after V lost 3 bases and J lost 0 bases.

The chain recombines TRBV7-3 with TRBJ2-5, with a tentative D call TRBD2 (7 bases). V lost 4 bases and J 5 bases, leaving 17 bases between the germline ends. Germline V lookup: CDR1 SGHTA, CDR2 FQGTGA. The CDR3 contains 15 residues. The CDR3 is CASSSGGPIGETQYF. CDR3 sequence (DNA): TGTGCCAGCAGCTCCGGGGGGCCGATAGGGGAGACCCAGTACTTC.

The V and J genes are TRBV7-3 and TRBJ2-5; D is possibly TRBD1 (5 bases). The V end was cut by 5 bases, the J end by 4 bases, with 17 bases between. This CDR3 comprises 15 residues. From germline, CDR1 is SGHTA and CDR2 FQGTGA. The CDR3 protein is CASSPSWGTGETQYF. CDR3 nucleotides: TGTGCCAGCAGCCCATCGTGGGGCACGGGAGAGACCCAGTACTTC. Full variable domain (remainder filled in from reference TRBV7-3 and TRBJ2-5): GAGVSQTPSNKVTEKGKYVELRCDPISGHTALYWYRQSLGQGPEFLIYFQGTGAADDSGLPNDRFFAVRPEGSVSTLKIQRTERGDSAVYLCASSPSWGTGETQYFGPGTRLLVL.

The chain recombines TRBV11-2 with TRBJ2-7; 11 nucleotides match TRBD1. The CDR3 totals 17 residues. With 2 bases clipped from V and 2 bases from J, the junction kept 8 bases outside the gene matches. Germline V gene sequence: CDR1 SGHAT, CDR2 FQNNGV. CDR3 coding DNA: TGTGCCAGCAGCTTAATCCTACCGGGACAGGGGGCCTACGAGCAGTACTTC. Its protein is CASSLILPGQGAYEQYF.

The V and J genes are TRBV6-5 and TRBJ1-3; 8 nucleotides agree with TRBD1. Per the germline V gene, CDR1 is MNHEY and CDR2 is SVGAGI. The V and J ends lost 6 bases and 0 bases, in that order; junction bases with no gene match: 4. The CDR3 has 15 amino acids. CDR3 in DNA: TGTGCCAGCAGACAAGGGACAGGCTCTGGAAACACCATATATTTT. Translation gives CASRQGTGSGNTIYF.

This rearrangement joins TRBV9 to TRBJ2-1; TRBD2 agrees at 12 bases. The CDR3 contains 16 residues. Losses at the gene ends were 3 bases for V and 8 bases for J; bases not matched to a gene: 9. Germline V lookup: CDR1 SGDLS, CDR2 YYNGEE. The CDR3 DNA follows: TGTGCCAGCAGCGAGCTAGCGGGAGGGCTAAAAGATGAGCAGTTCTTC. This encodes CASSELAGGLKDEQFF.

The chain couples TRBV30 to TRBJ2-2; weak D call: TRBD2 (5 bases). The V gene's germline CDR1 is GTSNPN and CDR2 SVGIG (reference sequence). This CDR3 has 15 residues. V lost 5 bases, J lost 7 bases, and 20 bases lay in between. CDR3 loop: CAWESGQWRSGELFF. In DNA form, the CDR3 reads TGTGCCTGGGAAAGCGGTCAGTGGAGGAGCGGGGAGCTGTTTTTT.